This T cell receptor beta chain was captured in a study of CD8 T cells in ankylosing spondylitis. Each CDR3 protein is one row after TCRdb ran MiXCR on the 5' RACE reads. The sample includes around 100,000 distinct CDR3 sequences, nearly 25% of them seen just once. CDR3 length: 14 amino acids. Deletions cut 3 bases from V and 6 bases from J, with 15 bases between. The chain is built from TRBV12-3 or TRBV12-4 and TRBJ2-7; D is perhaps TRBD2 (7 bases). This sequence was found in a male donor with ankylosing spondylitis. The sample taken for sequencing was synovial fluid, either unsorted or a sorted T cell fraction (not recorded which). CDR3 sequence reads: CASSLGGGRSEQYV. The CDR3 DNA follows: TGTGCCAGCAGTTTGGGGGGCGGGAGAAGCGAGCAGTACGTC.